This T cell receptor beta chain was sequenced in a study of CD8 T cells in ankylosing spondylitis. MiXCR was run by TCRdb on the 5' RACE reads, yielding one entry per CDR3 protein. This sample carries approximately 350,000 distinct CDR3 sequences, around 15% of them seen once, and the ten largest clones take 1.1%. This CDR3 contains 15 residues. The V gene's germline CDR1 is MNHEY and CDR2 SVGAGI. Trimming stripped 0 bases from V and 1 base from J, with 6 bases between. The chain recombines TRBV6-5 with TRBJ2-2; no clear D. This receptor was identified in a male donor with ankylosing spondylitis or in good health (not recorded which). Material: blood, either unsorted or a sorted T cell fraction (not recorded which). CDR3 region: CASSYSTGNTGELFF. The CDR3 DNA reads as TGTGCCAGCAGTTACTCGACCGGGAACACCGGGGAGCTGTTTTTT.